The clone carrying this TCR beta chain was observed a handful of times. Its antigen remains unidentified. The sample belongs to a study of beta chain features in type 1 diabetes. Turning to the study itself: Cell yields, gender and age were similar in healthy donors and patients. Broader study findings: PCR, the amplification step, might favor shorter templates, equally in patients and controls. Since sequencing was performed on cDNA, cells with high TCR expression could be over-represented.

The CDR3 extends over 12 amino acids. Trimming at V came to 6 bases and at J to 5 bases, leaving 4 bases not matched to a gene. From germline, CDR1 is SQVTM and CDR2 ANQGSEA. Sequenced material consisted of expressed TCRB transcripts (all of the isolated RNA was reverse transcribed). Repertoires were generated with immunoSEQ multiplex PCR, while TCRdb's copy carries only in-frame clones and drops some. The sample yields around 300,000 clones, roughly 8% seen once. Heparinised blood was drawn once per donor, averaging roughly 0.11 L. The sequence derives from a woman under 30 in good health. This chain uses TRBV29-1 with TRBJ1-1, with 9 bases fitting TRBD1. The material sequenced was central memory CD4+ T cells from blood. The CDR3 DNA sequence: TGCAGCGTGACAGGGGGAGGAACTGAAGCTTTCTTT. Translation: CSVTGGGTEAFF. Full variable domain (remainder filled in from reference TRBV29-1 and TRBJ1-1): SAVISQKPSRDICQRGTSLTIQCQVDSQVTMMFWYRQQPGQSLTLIATANQGSEATYESGFVIDKFPISRPNLTFSTLTVSNMSPEDSSIYLCSVTGGGTEAFFGQGTRLTVV.